This TCR beta chain was found in a study of cytomegalovirus exposure and HLA in healthy donors. Study context: Among the 400 or so donors who were genotyped, 70% to 90% fell in the genetic ancestry cluster that is associated with self-reported Caucasian donors.

The CDR3 length is 16 residues. Trimming stripped 3 bases from V and 3 bases from J, with 15 bases between. Germline V gives CDR1 SGHTA, CDR2 FQGTGA. Overall study results and limits: A reported reduction in N-insertions relative to the approximately 600-donor mean was seen in an Asian-associated ancestry cluster in a later analysis. What was likely a sequencing artifact was a cluster of highly shared sequence variants.

Both 60 Vbeta primers and 13 Jbeta primers went into the PCR. TCRdb keeps only in-frame clones here, not all; method: immunoSEQ multiplex PCR. The repertoire holds fewer than 200,000 clones, with 82% as singletons. Comment on this clone: Its target is unknown.

The sequence was collected from a male donor in good health and CMV-seronegative. The chain employs TRBV7-3 and TRBJ2-1; possible D gene TRBD1, 7 bases. The specimen sequenced was PBMCs. CDR3: CASSLRGREHYNEQFF. In DNA form, the CDR3 reads TGTGCCAGCAGCTTGAGGGGGCGGGAACACTACAATGAGCAGTTCTTC.